The clone carrying this TCR beta chain has at least ten counts. Its specificity is not known. The source of the sample is a study of T cell repertoires in cytomegalovirus infection. Study-wide points: HLA-C-restricted CMV clonotypes gave the most frequent clonotype in two of eight donors.

MiXCR, applied by TCRdb to the reads, yields one record per CDR3 protein. The table has under 200,000 distinct CDR3 sequences, 8% to 10% seen once. Sequenced: PBMCs. The source is a human donor in good health (CMV status not recorded). Some clones in this sample may be carry-over from other donors' samples.

CDR3 sequence (DNA): TGCGCCAGCAGCCAAACAGAGGATTCACCCCTCCACTTT. Protein product: CASSQTEDSPLHF. This chain joins TRBV4-3 and TRBJ1-6; D gene uncertain. CDR3 length equals 13 residues. Germline V gene data show CDR1 as LGHNA and CDR2 as YSLEER. V was cut by 2 bases and J by 8 bases, with 7 bases left in between.